This TCR beta chain was documented in a study of beta chain features in type 1 diabetes. Across the study: Sorted cells, roughly 98,000,000 in number, were examined across all samples. Regarding the study as a whole: Although PCR might favor shorter templates, it would do so equally in patients and controls. Whether HLA type affects TCRB rearrangement stayed undetermined in the present work.

Sequenced material consisted of expressed TCRB transcripts (all of the isolated RNA was reverse transcribed). Assay used: immunoSEQ multiplex PCR; TCRdb lists only in-frame clones, some missing. The data hold 200,000 to 250,000 clones, with more than 9% observed a single time. Germline V gene data show CDR1 as SQVTM and CDR2 as ANQGSEA. Trimming took off 4 bases at V and 4 bases at J, with 20 bases between the two ends. This CDR3 contains 16 residues. This clone came up a few times. Its antigen is unidentified. The sample taken for sequencing was naive CD4+ T cells from blood. This clonotype originated in a woman between 18 and 29 years old in good health. The V and J genes are TRBV29-1 and TRBJ2-1; tentative D call: TRBD1 (5 bases). In nucleotides, the CDR3 is TGCAGCGTTGGCTCCCCCGCAGGGCGAAGATACAATGAGCAGTTCTTC. Its translation is CSVGSPAGRRYNEQFF.